This TCR beta chain was retrieved from a study of cytomegalovirus exposure and HLA in healthy donors. Study background: Early released data comprised about 84 million unique TCRs from HLA-typed donors.

Primers: 60 Vbeta forward and 13 Jbeta reverse. Method: immunoSEQ multiplex PCR; TCRdb's copy keeps in-frame clones and lacks some. The table has fewer than 200,000 clones, 70% to 80% seen once; the top ten hold about 2%. Germline loops: CDR1 LNHDA, CDR2 SQIVND (reference sequence). The V gene lost 6 bases and the J gene lost 5 bases, with 16 bases spanning the gap. The CDR3 totals 15 residues. Sequencing was carried out using PBMCs. The sequence derives from a middle-aged man in good health and CMV-seronegative. The chain combines TRBV19 with TRBJ1-4, with D unresolved. The CDR3 nucleotides read TGTGCCAGTAGACCCTCCGGGAGGGTAAATGAAAAACTGTTTTTT. Its protein is CASRPSGRVNEKLFF.